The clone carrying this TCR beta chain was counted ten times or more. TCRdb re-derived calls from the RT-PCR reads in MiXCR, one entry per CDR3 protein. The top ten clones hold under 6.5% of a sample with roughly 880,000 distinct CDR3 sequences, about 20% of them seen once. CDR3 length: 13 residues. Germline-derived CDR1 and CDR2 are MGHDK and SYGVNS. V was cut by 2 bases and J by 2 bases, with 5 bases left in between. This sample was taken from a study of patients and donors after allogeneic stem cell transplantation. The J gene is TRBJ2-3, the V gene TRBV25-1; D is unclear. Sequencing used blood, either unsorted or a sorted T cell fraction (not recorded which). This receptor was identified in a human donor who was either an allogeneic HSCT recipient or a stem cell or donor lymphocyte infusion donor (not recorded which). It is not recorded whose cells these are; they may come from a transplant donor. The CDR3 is CASSEASTDTQYF. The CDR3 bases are TGTGCCAGCAGTGAAGCCTCCACAGATACGCAGTATTTT.